This entry lists 21 T cell receptor beta chains sequenced from one sample in a study of T cells after yellow fever vaccination. TCRdb re-derived calls from the 5' RACE reads in MiXCR, one entry per CDR3 protein. The table shows some 99,000 distinct CDR3 sequences, with approximately 5.5% occurring only once. Specimen: CD8+ T cells sorted from PBMCs, collected 10 days after the yellow fever booster vaccination. These receptors were obtained from a man aged 18 to 35 who received the YFV17D yellow fever vaccine.

This chain's CDR3 is CSVERTGMNTEAFF. For the CDR3, the DNA is TGCAGCGTTGAACGGACAGGGATGAACACTGAAGCTTTCTTT. The gene calls are TRBV29-1 and TRBJ1-1, with 8 bases identical to TRBD1. Germline loops: CDR1 SQVTM, CDR2 ANQGSEA. The CDR3 totals 14 residues. V shed 2 bases and J 0 bases; nucleotides not matched to a gene: 2.

This clonotype was seen repeatedly, ten times or more. The rearrangement joins TRBV20-1 to TRBJ2-2; TRBD1 might be the D (5 bases). V was trimmed by 1 base and J by 6 bases, leaving 18 bases between them. CDR1 DFQATT and CDR2 SNEGSKA come from the germline V gene (reference sequence). The CDR3 loop spans 16 amino acids. This chain's CDR3 is CSARVLTGFIAGELFF. The CDR3 DNA is TGCAGTGCTAGAGTCCTCACAGGTTTTATCGCCGGGGAGCTGTTTTTT.

V and J are TRBV6-1 and TRBJ1-2; D remains unclear. Trimming stripped 6 bases from V and 5 bases from J, with 19 bases between. This CDR3 has 15 amino acids. In germline, CDR1 is MNHNS, CDR2 SASEGT. DNA of the CDR3: TGTGCCAGCAGGGATCTCGGGGAATTCGTGTATGGCTACACCTTC. Translation: CASRDLGEFVYGYTF.

The J gene is TRBJ1-4, the V gene TRBV5-4; a possible D gene is TRBD1 (5 bases). The CDR3 covers 17 residues. V lost 0 bases and J lost 8, with 20 bases in between. From germline, CDR1 is SGHNT and CDR2 YYREEE (reference sequence). The CDR3 is CASSLDPGIRGGEKLFF. In nucleotides, the CDR3 is TGTGCCAGCAGCTTGGACCCTGGGATAAGGGGCGGAGAAAAACTGTTTTTT.

This clonotype has a count of ten or more. The chain uses TRBV20-1 and TRBJ1-4, with 9 bases matching TRBD1. Germline V gene lookup returns CDR1 DFQATT and CDR2 SNEGSKA (reference sequence). The CDR3 runs 13 residues. J gave up 6 bases and V 6 bases, and 5 bases lay outside the gene matches. CDR3 in amino acids: CSARDREYEKLFF. DNA for the CDR3: TGCAGTGCCAGGGACAGGGAGTATGAAAAACTGTTTTTT.

The chain has TRBV2 and TRBJ2-3; D is undetermined. V was shortened by 7 bases and J by 1 base, with 18 bases between the two germline ends. The CDR3 length is 16 residues. Germline V gene sequence: CDR1 SNHLY, CDR2 FYNNEI. The CDR3 nucleotides read TGTGCCAGCAAATCCCCCCAGGTGATTCGCACAGATACGCAGTATTTT. Residues: CASKSPQVIRTDTQYF. The full variable domain, completed using reference TRBV2 and TRBJ2-3, is EPEVTQTPSHQVTQMGQEVILRCVPISNHLYFYWYRQILGQKVEFLVSFYNNEISEKSEIFDDQFSVERPDGSNFTLKIRSTKLEDSAMYFCASKSPQVIRTDTQYFGPGTRLTVL.

The table lists this clonotype with a few counts. This chain uses TRBV2 with TRBJ2-2; D not certain. The V and J ends lost 10 bases and 1 base respectively, with 10 bases between them. The CDR3 runs 13 residues. The germline CDR1 and CDR2 sequences are SNHLY and FYNNEI. This chain's CDR3 is CANRYGNTGELFF. In DNA form, the CDR3 reads TGTGCCAACCGCTACGGGAACACCGGGGAGCTGTTTTTT.

The table lists this clonotype with a few counts. V usage is TRBV19 and J usage is TRBJ2-7; 9 bases map to TRBD2. This CDR3 has 13 amino acids. Germline V gene sequence: CDR1 LNHDA, CDR2 SQIVND (reference sequence). The V and J ends lost 9 bases and 5 bases, in that order; junction bases with no gene match: 8. The chain's CDR3 is CASRRAGGNEQYF. CDR3 sequence (DNA): TGTGCCAGCCGGAGGGCGGGAGGGAACGAGCAGTACTTC.

This rearrangement joins TRBV20-1 to TRBJ2-3; 10 nucleotides line up with TRBD2. Per the germline V gene, CDR1 is DFQATT and CDR2 is SNEGSKA (reference sequence). With 6 bases clipped from V and 4 bases from J, the junction kept 10 bases outside the gene matches. The CDR3 spans 15 residues. CDR3 sequence: CSADILAGAADTQYF. In DNA form, the CDR3 reads TGCAGTGCGGACATCCTAGCGGGGGCAGCAGATACGCAGTATTTT.

The rearrangement joins TRBV2 to TRBJ2-5; TRBD2 matches 16 bases. CDR1 SNHLY and CDR2 FYNNEI come from the germline V gene. This CDR3 is built from 15 residues. V dropped 9 bases and J dropped 5; count of bases not matched to a gene: 6. The CDR3 here is CARTPGLAGGETQYF. The CDR3 DNA sequence: TGTGCCAGAACACCGGGACTAGCGGGGGGGGAGACCCAGTACTTC.

CDR3 DNA sequence: TGTGCCTGGCACCCCTCGACAGGAGTTAATGAGCAGTTCTTC. Amino acid sequence: CAWHPSTGVNEQFF. This chain connects TRBV30 to TRBJ2-1, with D possibly TRBD1 on 6 matching bases. The germline V and J ends were trimmed by 5 bases and 7 bases, with 18 bases remaining between them. This CDR3 spans 14 amino acids. CDR1 is GTSNPN and CDR2 is SVGIG in the germline V gene (reference sequence).

This clonotype was found a few times. CDR3 residues: CATSPLGDSSNYGYTF. In DNA, the CDR3 is TGTGCCACCAGCCCATTAGGCGACAGTTCTAACTATGGCTACACCTTC. V gene TRBV15 combines with J gene TRBJ1-2; possibly TRBD1 for D (5 bases). Trimming took off 5 bases at V and 0 bases at J, with 16 bases between the two ends. The germline gives CDR1 LNHNV, CDR2 YYDKDF (reference sequence). This CDR3 spans 16 amino acids. Full variable domain (outside the CDR3, taken from reference TRBV15 and TRBJ1-2): DAMVIQNPRYQVTQFGKPVTLSCSQTLNHNVMYWYQQKSSQAPKLLFHYYDKDFNNEADTPDNFQSRRPNTSFCFLDIRSPGLGDTAMYLCATSPLGDSSNYGYTFGSGTRLTVV.

The table lists this clonotype with many counts. The CDR3 DNA sequence: TGTGCAAGTCGCTTACACTCCTACGAGCAGTACGTC. Translating gives CASRLHSYEQYV. The rearrangement uses TRBV12-2 and TRBJ2-7. TRBV12-2 is a pseudogene. The CDR3 has 12 residues.

The sample holds a few counts of this clonotype. The chain carries TRBV3-1 and TRBJ2-1, with 9 nucleotides matching TRBD1. Trimming cost V 3 bases and J 8 bases; bases outside gene matches: 11. Germline V gene lookup returns CDR1 LGHDT and CDR2 YNNKEL (reference sequence). The CDR3 covers 16 residues. The CDR3 protein is CASSHRKGQGSDEQFF. As DNA, the CDR3 is TGTGCCAGCAGCCACCGGAAGGGACAGGGTTCCGATGAGCAGTTCTTC.

This clonotype was counted between two and nine times. V is TRBV12-3 or TRBV12-4 and J is TRBJ2-5; tentative D call: TRBD2 (5 bases). The CDR3 runs to 13 residues. Trimming left V 10 bases short and J 4 bases short, with 16 bases between. The CDR3, as DNA: TGTGCCATCATCGTCGGAGGAGCAGAGACCCAGTACTTC. Its protein is CAIIVGGAETQYF.

This clonotype has at least ten counts. This chain uses TRBV4-1 with TRBJ2-1, with 9 bases fitting TRBD2. Germline V lookup: CDR1 MGHRA, CDR2 YSYEKL. V shed 1 base and J 7 bases; nucleotides not matched to a gene: 5. This CDR3 has 15 amino acids. The CDR3 spells CASSQGELAGNEQFF. The CDR3, as DNA: TGCGCCAGCAGCCAAGGGGAGCTAGCGGGAAATGAGCAGTTCTTC.

The V gene is TRBV20-1, the J gene TRBJ1-2; D remains ambiguous. Per the germline V gene, CDR1 is DFQATT and CDR2 is SNEGSKA (reference sequence). The CDR3 sequence is 13 residues long. Trimming shortened V by 3 bases and J by 4 bases, and 12 bases separated the two germline ends. The CDR3 nucleotides are TGCAGTGCTAGTTGGAGGGTCGGCTATGGCTACACCTTC. Protein: CSASWRVGYGYTF.

The rearrangement joins TRBV7-8 to TRBJ2-2, with 7 bases matching TRBD2. The CDR3 has 14 residues. Trimming cost V 3 bases and J 4 bases; bases outside gene matches: 2. Looked up from germline, CDR1 is SGHVS and CDR2 is FQNEAQ. The CDR3 loop is CASSFREVTGELFF. CDR3 sequence (DNA): TGTGCCAGCAGCTTCCGGGAGGTCACCGGGGAGCTGTTTTTT.

The genes are TRBV20-1 and TRBJ2-7; 7 bases align to TRBD1. The germline V gene encodes CDR1 DFQATT and CDR2 SNEGSKA (reference sequence). This CDR3 region has 13 residues. V lost 5 bases to trimming and J lost 5 bases; unmatched junction nucleotides: 9. CDR3 in amino acids: CSADREMGNEQYF. The CDR3 DNA follows: TGCAGTGCTGACAGGGAAATGGGCAACGAGCAGTACTTC.

Many counts were recorded for this clonotype. This chain links TRBV7-8 with TRBJ2-7, with 9 positions matching TRBD1. Trimming removed 8 bases from V and 3 bases from J; junction bases left unmatched: 5. The V gene's germline CDR1 is SGHVS and CDR2 FQNEAQ. This CDR3 comprises 13 residues. CDR3 nucleotides: TGTGCCAGCTCCCCGGGACAGGGCTACGAGCAGTACGTC. It codes for CASSPGQGYEQYV.

The rearrangement uses TRBV12-3 or TRBV12-4 and TRBJ1-2; 9 nucleotides align to TRBD1. V trimming: 8 bases; J trimming: 7 bases; junction bases outside the gene matches: 8. This CDR3 has 13 amino acids. CDR3 nucleotide sequence: TGTGCCAGCGCAGTGGGACAGGGTTCTGGCTACACCTTC. Translated, it gives CASAVGQGSGYTF.